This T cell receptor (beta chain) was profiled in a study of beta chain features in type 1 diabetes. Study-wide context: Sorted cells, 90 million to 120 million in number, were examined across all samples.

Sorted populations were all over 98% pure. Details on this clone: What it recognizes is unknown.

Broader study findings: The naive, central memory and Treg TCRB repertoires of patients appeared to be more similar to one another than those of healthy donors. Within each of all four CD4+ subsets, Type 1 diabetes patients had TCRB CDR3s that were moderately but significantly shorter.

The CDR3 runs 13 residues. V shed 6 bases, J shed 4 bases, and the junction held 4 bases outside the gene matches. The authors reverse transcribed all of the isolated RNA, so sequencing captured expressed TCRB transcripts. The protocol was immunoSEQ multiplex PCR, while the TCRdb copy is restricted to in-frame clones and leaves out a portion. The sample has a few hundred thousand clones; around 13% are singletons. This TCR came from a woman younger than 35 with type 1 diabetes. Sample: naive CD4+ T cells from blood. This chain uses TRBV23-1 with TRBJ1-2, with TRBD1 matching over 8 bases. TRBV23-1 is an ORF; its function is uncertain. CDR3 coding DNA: TGCGCCAGCAGCTGGGGACAGGTCTATGGCTACACCTTC. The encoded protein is CASSWGQVYGYTF.